This T cell receptor (beta chain) comes out of a study of regulatory T cells in long-lasting Graves disease. The overall study: New Graves' disease cases had less than 3 months of antithyroid drugs. Study findings and constraints: Newly diagnosed patients had higher TCR diversity than persistent Graves' patients did.

Relying on iRepertoire HTBI primers and Arm-PCR of CDR3 regions, the team built TCR beta libraries. Each CDR3 protein gets one entry after TCRdb re-called the multiplex PCR reads with MiXCR. The table lists roughly 380,000 distinct CDR3 sequences, 16% of them singletons, with 25% to 30% in the top ten. This sample's time point: newly diagnosed GD, antithyroid drugs for less than 3 months. PBMCs were the source of the RNA used for TCR sequencing. This clonotype has a count of ten or more. The target antigen is unknown. This CDR3 comprises 13 residues. V was pared by 7 bases and J by 15 bases, with 19 bases between. Per germline, CDR1 SGHTA and CDR2 FQGNSA. Separately, the same data were catalogued under a study of T cells in Graves' hyperthyroidism and ophthalmopathy. That work contributes: In making diagnoses, clinical symptoms, serum thyroxine and TRAb, thyroid ultrasound and orbital computed tomography were all used.

Sequenced here: peripheral blood mononuclear cells (PBMCs), sampled at new diagnosis, from a patient treated with antithyroid drugs. The receptor was isolated from a middle-aged man with Graves disease. This sequence joins TRBV7-2 and TRBJ1-6, with D perhaps TRBD1 (6 bases). DNA for the CDR3: TGTGCCAGCACCCTCCTTCCCGGGGGCCTCCTCCACTTT. This gives the protein CASTLLPGGLLHF.